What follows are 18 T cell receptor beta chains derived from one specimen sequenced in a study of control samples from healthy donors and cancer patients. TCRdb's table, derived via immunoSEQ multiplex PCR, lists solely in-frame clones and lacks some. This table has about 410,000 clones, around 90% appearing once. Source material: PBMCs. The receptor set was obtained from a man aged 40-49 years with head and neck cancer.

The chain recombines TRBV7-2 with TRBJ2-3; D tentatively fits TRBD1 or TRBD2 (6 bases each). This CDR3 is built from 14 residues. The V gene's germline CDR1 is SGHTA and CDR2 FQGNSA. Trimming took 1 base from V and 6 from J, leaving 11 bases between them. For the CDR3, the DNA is TGTGCCAGCAGCTTAGGAAGGGGGAGGGATACGCAGTATTTT. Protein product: CASSLGRGRDTQYF.

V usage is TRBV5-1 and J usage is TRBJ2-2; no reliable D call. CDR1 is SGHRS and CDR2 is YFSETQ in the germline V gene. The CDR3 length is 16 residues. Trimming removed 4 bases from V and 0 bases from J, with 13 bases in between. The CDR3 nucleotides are TGCGCCAGCAGCCGGCGAGACTCCTCGAACACCGGGGAGCTGTTTTTT. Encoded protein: CASSRRDSSNTGELFF. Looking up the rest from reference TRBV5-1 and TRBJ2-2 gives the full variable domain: KAGVTQTPRYLIKTRGQQVTLSCSPISGHRSVSWYQQTPGQGLQFLFEYFSETQRNKGNFPGRFSGRQFSNSRSEMNVSTLELGDSALYLCASSRRDSSNTGELFFGEGSRLTVL.

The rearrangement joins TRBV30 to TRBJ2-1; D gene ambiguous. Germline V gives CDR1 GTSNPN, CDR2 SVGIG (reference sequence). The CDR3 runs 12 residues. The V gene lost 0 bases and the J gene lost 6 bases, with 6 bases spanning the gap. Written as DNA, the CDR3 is TGTGCCTGGAGTGTACTGGTCAATGAGCAGTTCTTC. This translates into CAWSVLVNEQFF.

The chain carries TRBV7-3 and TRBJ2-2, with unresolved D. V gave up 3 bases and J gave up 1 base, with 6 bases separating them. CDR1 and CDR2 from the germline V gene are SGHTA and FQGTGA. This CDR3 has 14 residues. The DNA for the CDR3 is TGTGCCAGCAGCTTTTTAGGGAACACCGGGGAGCTGTTTTTT. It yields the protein CASSFLGNTGELFF.

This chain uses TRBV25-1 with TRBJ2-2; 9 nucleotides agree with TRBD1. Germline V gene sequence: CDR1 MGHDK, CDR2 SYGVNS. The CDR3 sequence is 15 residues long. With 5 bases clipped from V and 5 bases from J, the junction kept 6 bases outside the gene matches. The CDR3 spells CASSQAGQGTGELFF. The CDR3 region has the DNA TGTGCCAGCAGTCAAGCGGGACAGGGAACCGGGGAGCTGTTTTTT.

CDR3 residues: CSVWLKAQALTEAFF. The CDR3 DNA is TGCAGCGTTTGGTTAAAAGCCCAAGCACTGACCGAGGCTTTCTTT. This chain uses TRBV29-1 with TRBJ1-1; D gene ambiguous. Germline loops: CDR1 SQVTM, CDR2 ANQGSEA. The CDR3 is made up of 15 amino acids. V was cut by 5 bases and J by 11 bases, with 27 bases left in between.

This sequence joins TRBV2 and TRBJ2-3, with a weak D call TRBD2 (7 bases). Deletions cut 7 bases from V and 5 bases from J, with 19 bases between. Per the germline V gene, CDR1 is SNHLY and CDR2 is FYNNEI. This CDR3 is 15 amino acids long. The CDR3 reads CASMSGGRGIDTQYF. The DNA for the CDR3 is TGTGCCAGCATGTCGGGGGGCAGAGGTATAGATACGCAGTATTTT.

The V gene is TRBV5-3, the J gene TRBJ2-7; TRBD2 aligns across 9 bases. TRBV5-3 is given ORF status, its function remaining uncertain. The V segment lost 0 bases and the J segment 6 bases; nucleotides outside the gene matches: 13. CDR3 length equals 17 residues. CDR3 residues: CARSLAIRGLASLEQYF. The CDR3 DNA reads TGTGCCAGAAGCTTGGCCATTCGCGGACTAGCGTCCCTCGAGCAGTACTTC.

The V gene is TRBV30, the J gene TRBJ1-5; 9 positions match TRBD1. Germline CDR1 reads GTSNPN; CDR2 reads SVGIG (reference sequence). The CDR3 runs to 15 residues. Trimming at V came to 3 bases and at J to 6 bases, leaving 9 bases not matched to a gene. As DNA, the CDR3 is TGTGCCTGGAGCGGCAGGGACAGGGAATCTCAGCCCCAGCATTTT. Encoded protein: CAWSGRDRESQPQHF.

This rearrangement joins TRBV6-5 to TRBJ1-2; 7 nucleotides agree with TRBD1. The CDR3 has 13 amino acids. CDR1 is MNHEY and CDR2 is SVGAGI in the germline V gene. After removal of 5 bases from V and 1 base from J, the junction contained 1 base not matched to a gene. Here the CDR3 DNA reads TGTGCCAGCAGTAGGGACAGTAACTATGGCTACACCTTC. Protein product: CASSRDSNYGYTF.

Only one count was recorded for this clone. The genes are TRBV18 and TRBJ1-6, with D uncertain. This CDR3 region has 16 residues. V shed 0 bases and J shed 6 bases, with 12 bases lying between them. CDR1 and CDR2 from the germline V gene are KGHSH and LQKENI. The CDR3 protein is CASSPPSQAGNSPLHF. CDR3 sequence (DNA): TGTGCCAGCTCACCACCGAGCCAGGCTGGTAATTCACCCCTCCACTTT.

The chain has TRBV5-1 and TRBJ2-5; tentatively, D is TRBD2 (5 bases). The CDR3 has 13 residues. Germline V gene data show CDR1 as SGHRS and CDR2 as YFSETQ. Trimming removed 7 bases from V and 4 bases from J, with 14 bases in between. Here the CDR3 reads CASGSAATETQYF. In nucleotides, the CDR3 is TGCGCCAGCGGTTCAGCGGCCACAGAGACCCAGTACTTC. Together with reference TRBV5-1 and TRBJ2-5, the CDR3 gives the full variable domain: KAGVTQTPRYLIKTRGQQVTLSCSPISGHRSVSWYQQTPGQGLQFLFEYFSETQRNKGNFPGRFSGRQFSNSRSEMNVSTLELGDSALYLCASGSAATETQYFGPGTRLLVL.

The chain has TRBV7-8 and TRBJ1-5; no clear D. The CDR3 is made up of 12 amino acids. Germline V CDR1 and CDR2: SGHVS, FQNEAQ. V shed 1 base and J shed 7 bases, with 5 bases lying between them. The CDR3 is CASSLDSQPQHF. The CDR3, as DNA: TGTGCCAGCAGCTTAGACTCACAGCCCCAGCATTTT.

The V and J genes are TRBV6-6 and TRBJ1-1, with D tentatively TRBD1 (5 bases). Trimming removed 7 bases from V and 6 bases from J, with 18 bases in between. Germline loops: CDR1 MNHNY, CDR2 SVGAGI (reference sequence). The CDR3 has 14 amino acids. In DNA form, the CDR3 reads TGTGCCAGCACCTTACCCGCAGGGAGGCCTGAAGCTTTCTTT. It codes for CASTLPAGRPEAFF.

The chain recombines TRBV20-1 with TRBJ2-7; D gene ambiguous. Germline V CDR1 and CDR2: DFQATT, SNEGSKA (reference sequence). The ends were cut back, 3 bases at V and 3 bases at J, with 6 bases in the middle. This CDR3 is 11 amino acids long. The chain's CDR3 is CSASGIYEQYF. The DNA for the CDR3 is TGCAGTGCTAGTGGGATCTACGAGCAGTACTTC.

CDR3 nucleotides: TGTGCCACCAGCGGAATGGGTCGGGATCAGCCCCAGCATTTT. This sequence encodes CATSGMGRDQPQHF. The V call is TRBV15, the J call TRBJ1-5; no definite D call. V lost 5 bases to trimming and J lost 5 bases, with 13 bases between them. Germline assignment: CDR1 LNHNV and CDR2 YYDKDF (reference sequence). This CDR3 is 14 amino acids long.

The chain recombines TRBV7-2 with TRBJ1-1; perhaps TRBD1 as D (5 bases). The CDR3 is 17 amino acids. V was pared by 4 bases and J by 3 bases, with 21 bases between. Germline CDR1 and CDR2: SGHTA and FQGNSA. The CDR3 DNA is TGTGCCAGCAGCTCCCCAAGAGGCGGGGGGTTGGACACTGAAGCTTTCTTT. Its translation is CASSSPRGGGLDTEAFF.

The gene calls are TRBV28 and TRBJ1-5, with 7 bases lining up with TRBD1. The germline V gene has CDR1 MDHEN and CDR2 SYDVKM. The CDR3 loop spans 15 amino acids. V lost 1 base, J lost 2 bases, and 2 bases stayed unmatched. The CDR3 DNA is TGTGCCAGCAGTTTATTCGGACAGGGCAATCAGCCCCAGCATTTT. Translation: CASSLFGQGNQPQHF. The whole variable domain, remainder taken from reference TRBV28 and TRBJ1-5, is DVKVTQSSRYLVKRTGEKVFLECVQDMDHENMFWYRQDPGLGLRLIYFSYDVKMKEKGDIPEGYSVSREKKERFSLILESASTNQTSMYLCASSLFGQGNQPQHFGDGTRLSIL.